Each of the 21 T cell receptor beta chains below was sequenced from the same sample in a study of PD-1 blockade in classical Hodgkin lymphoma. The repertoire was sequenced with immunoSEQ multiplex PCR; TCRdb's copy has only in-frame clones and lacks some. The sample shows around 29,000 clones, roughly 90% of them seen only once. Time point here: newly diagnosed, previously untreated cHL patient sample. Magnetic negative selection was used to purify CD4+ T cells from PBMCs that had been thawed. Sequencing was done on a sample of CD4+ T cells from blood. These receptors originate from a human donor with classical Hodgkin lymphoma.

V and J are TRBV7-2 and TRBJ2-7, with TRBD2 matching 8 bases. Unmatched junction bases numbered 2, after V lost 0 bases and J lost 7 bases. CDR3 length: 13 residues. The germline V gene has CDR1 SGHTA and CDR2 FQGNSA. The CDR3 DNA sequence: TGTGCCAGCAGCTTAGCAGCGGGAGAGGAGCAGTACTTC. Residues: CASSLAAGEEQYF.

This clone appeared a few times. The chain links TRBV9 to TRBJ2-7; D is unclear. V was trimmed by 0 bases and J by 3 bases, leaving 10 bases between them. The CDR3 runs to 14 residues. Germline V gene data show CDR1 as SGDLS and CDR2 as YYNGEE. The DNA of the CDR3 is TGTGCCAGCAGCGTAGCTTTGACGGACTACGAGCAGTACTTC. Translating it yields CASSVALTDYEQYF.

CDR3 DNA sequence: TGTGCCAGCAGCTTCGTTGAGGGCGGCTACACCTTC. The encoded protein is CASSFVEGGYTF. The chain has TRBV7-9 and TRBJ1-2, with unresolved D. V lost 3 bases and J lost 8, with 10 bases in between. This CDR3 spans 12 amino acids. CDR1 and CDR2 from the germline V gene are SEHNR and FQNEAQ (reference sequence).

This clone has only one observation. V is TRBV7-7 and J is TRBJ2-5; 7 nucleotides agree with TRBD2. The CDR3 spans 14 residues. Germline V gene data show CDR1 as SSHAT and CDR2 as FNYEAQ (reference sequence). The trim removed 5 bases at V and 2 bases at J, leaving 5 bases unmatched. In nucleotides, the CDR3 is TGTGCCAGCAGCCGGAGCGGGGCTCAAGAGACCCAGTACTTC. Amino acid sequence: CASSRSGAQETQYF.

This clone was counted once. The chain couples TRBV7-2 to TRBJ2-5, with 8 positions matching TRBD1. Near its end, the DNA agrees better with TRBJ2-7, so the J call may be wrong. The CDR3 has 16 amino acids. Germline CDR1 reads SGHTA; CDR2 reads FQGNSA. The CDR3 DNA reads TGTGCCAGCAGCCGGGACAGGCCTACCAGCTCCTACGAGCAGTACTTC. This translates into CASSRDRPTSSYEQYF.

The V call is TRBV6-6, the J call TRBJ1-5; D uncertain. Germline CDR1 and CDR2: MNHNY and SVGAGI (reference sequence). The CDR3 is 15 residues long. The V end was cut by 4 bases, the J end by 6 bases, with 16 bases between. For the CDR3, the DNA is TGTGCCAGCAGTTCCCCCCGGGGTGTTGGTCAGCCCCAGCATTTT. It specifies CASSSPRGVGQPQHF.

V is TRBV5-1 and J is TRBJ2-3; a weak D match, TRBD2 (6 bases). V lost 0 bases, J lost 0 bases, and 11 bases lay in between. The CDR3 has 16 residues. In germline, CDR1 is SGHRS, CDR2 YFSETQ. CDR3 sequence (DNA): TGCGCCAGCAGCTTGGCGGCGGGGTTTAGCACAGATACGCAGTATTTT. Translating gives CASSLAAGFSTDTQYF.

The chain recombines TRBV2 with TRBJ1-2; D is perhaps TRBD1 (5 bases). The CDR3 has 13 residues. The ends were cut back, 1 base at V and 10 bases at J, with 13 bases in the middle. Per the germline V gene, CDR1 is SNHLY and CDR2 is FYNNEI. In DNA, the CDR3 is TGTGCCAGCAGTGAAGGTGGCAGGGAAGCCTACACCTTC. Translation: CASSEGGREAYTF.

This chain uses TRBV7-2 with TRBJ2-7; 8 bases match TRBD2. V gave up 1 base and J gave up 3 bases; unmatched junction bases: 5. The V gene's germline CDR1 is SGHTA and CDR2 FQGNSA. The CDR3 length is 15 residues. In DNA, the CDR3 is TGTGCCAGCAGCTTAGTCCTAGCGGGTCGCTACGAGCAGTACTTC. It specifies CASSLVLAGRYEQYF.

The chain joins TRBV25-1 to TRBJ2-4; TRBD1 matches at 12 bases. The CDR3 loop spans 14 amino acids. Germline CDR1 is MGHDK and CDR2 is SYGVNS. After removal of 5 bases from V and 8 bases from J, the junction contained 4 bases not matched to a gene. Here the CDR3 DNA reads TGTGCCAGCAGTATGGGACAGGGGGCTTACATTCAGTACTTC. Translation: CASSMGQGAYIQYF.

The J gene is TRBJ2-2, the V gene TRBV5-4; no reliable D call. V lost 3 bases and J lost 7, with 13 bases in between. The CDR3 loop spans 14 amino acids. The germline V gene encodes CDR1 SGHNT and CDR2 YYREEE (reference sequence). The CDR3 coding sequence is TGTGCCAGCAGCTCCGGGCCTCCGGGCGGGGAGCTGTTTTTT. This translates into CASSSGPPGGELFF.

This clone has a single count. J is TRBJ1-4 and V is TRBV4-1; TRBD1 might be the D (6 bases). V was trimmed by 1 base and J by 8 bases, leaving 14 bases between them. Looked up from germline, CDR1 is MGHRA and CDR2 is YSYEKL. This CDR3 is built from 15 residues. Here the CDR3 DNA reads TGCGCCAGCAGCCAAGCACGGGGGCCTCTCGAAAAACTGTTTTTT. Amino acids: CASSQARGPLEKLFF.

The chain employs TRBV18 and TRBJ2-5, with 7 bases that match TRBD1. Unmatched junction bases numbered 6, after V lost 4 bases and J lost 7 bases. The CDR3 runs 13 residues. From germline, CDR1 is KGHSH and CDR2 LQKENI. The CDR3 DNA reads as TGTGCCAGCTCACTTGACAGGGCACGGACCCAGTACTTC. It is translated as CASSLDRARTQYF.

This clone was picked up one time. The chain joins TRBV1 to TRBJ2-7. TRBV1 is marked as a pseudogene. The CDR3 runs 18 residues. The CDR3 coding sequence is TGCACCAGCAGCCACTGGCAGTGGATTAGGACCGTCTCCTACGAGCAGTACTTC. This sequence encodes CTSSHWQWIRTVSYEQYF.

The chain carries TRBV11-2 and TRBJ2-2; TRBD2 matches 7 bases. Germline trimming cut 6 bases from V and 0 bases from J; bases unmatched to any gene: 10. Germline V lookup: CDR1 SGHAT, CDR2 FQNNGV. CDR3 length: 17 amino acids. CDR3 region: CASRGESGAPNTGELFF. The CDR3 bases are TGTGCCAGCAGGGGGGAGAGCGGGGCTCCGAACACCGGGGAGCTGTTTTTT.

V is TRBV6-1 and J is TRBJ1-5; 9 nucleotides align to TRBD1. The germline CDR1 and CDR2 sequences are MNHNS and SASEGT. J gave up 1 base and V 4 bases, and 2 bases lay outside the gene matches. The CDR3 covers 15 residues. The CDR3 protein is CASSGGTGSNQPQHF. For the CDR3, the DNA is TGTGCCAGCAGTGGGGGGACAGGGAGCAATCAGCCCCAGCATTTT.

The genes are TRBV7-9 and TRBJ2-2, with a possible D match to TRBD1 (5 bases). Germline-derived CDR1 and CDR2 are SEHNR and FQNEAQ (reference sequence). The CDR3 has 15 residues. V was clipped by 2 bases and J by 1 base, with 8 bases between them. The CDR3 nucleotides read TGTGCCAGCAGCTTACTTAGGGGGAACACCGGGGAGCTGTTTTTT. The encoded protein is CASSLLRGNTGELFF.

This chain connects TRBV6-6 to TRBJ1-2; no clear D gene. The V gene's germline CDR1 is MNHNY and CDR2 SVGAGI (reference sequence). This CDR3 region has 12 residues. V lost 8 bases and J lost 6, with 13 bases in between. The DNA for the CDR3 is TGTGCCAGCGAAGGTAGCCGGGATGGCTACACCTTC. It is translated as CASEGSRDGYTF.

The CDR3 spells CASSLAGDRYNEQFF. Written as DNA, the CDR3 is TGCGCCAGCAGCTTGGCGGGGGACAGGTACAATGAGCAGTTCTTC. This chain connects TRBV5-1 to TRBJ2-1, with TRBD1 identical over 8 bases. Germline V gene data show CDR1 as SGHRS and CDR2 as YFSETQ. This CDR3 comprises 15 residues. The ends lost 0 bases at V and 4 bases at J; junction bases unmatched: 3.

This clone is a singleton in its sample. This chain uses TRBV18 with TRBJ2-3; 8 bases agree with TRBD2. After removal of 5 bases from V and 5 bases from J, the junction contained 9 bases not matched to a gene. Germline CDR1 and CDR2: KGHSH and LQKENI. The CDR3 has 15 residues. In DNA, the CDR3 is TGTGCCAGCTCAGCCCTAGCGGGTAGGGGAGATACGCAGTATTTT. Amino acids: CASSALAGRGDTQYF.

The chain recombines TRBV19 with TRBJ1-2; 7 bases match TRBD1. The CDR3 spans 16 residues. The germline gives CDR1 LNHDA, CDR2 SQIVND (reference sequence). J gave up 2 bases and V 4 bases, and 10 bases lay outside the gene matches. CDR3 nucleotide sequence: TGTGCCAGTAGTAGCAGGGACAGTGGATTAAACTATGGCTACACCTTC. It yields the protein CASSSRDSGLNYGYTF.